The clone carrying this T cell receptor beta chain was seen at least ten times. TCRdb processed the 5' RACE reads anew with MiXCR; each CDR3 protein has one entry. The sample lists approximately 40,000 distinct CDR3 sequences, 10% to 15% occurring once. This sample is part of a study of neurological immune-mediated disorders. Unsorted libraries were generated from 2 million PBMCs held at -80 degrees C. V was shortened by 5 bases and J by 6 bases, with 16 bases between the two germline ends. The length of the CDR3 is 14 residues. Per germline, CDR1 DFQATT and CDR2 SNEGSKA (reference sequence). V gene TRBV20-1 combines with J gene TRBJ2-2; tentatively, D is TRBD1 or TRBD2 (5 bases each). The origin of this receptor is a female donor in good health. Sequencing was done on a sample of PBMCs. As DNA, the CDR3 is TGCAGTGCTGGGAGTGGGTGGGACGCCGGGGAGCTGTTTTTT. It is translated as CSAGSGWDAGELFF.